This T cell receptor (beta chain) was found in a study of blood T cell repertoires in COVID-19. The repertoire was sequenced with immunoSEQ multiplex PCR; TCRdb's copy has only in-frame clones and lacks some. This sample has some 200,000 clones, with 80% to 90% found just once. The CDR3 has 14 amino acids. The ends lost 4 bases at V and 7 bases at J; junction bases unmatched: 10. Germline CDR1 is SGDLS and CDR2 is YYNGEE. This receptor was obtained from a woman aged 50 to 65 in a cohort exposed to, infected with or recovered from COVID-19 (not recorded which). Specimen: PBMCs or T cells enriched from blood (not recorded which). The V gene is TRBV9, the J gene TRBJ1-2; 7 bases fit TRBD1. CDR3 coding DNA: TGTGCCAGCAGCATACATGAAGGGGGCGGTGGCTACACCTTC. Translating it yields CASSIHEGGGGYTF.